Sequencing of this T cell receptor (beta chain) was carried out in a study of CD8 T cells in Susac syndrome (dated by TCRdb to between 2018 and 2021). With respect to the entire study: Whether CD8+ T cell activation and differentiation in Susac syndrome was antigen driven was tested using repertoire sequencing. Results and caveats for the whole study, not just this receptor: The TCR sequencing and HLA analysis was acknowledged to have included a relatively small number of individuals.

Comment on this clonotype: This clone's antigen is unknown. Within one base of it there is no much larger clone, and no base qualities were kept.

High-throughput TCR beta sequencing profiled peripheral blood CD8+ and CD4+ T cells from healthy donors, Susac syndrome patients and multiple sclerosis patients. The multiple sclerosis controls were treatment-naive patients who had stable or active relapsing-remitting disease and met the revised McDonald criteria. Bulk CD8+ and CD4+ T cells were purified magnetically by negative isolation, whereas CD8+ TEMRA cells were enriched by FACS. Blood was collected in EDTA tubes and processed within 24 hours, with PBMCs isolated through density gradient centrifugation. PBMCs destined for TCR sequencing were cryopreserved in liquid nitrogen and later thawed in a 37 °C water bath. The sorted or isolated CD4+, CD8+ and CD8+ TEMRA cells had a purity of 90% or higher. CDR1 and CDR2 were assigned from the germline V gene (reference sequence) as DFQATT and SNEGSKA. Trimming takes 1 base from V and 4 bases from J, and the germline ends sit 14 bases apart. The CDR3, cysteine through phenylalanine, is 16 amino acids long. Kept here is only the CDR3 DNA, which spans 48 bases and is read in frame from base 1.

RNA was extracted using the RNeasy kit, and roughly 0.45 to 1 microgram was reverse transcribed with random hexamers. The immunoSEQ multiplex PCR assay, covering 54 Vbeta and 13 Jbeta segments, was used to amplify TCR beta CDR3 regions. PCR amplification bias was corrected using a synthetic template baseline for primer optimization and computational correction. In the source study's methods: Reads were annotated to V, D and J genes per IMGT and analyzed with immunoSEQ Analyzer, keeping only productive sequences. Clonality was computed as one minus Shannon entropy normalized by log2 of the number of productive unique sequences. For each patient and control, public and private clones were evaluated among the 100 most prevalent clones. Clones were defined as Susac-specific when absent from the healthy and MS cohorts, from about 1,100 published viral clones and from other ImmuneACCESS disease sequences. The public reads were reanalyzed by TCRdb: fastp trimming at Q25, MiXCR alignment, in-frame beta chains only. Rows are combined by CDR3 protein, so each entry shows the most common genes and DNA. TCRdb, not the original authors, processed these V and J calls. This sample holds a few hundred thousand distinct CDR3 sequences; just under 95% were observed only once. 0.082% of the sample is taken by the ten largest.

The rearrangement joined TRBV20-1 to TRBJ2-6; the D gene could be either TRBD1 or TRBD2, each agreeing at 5 bases. This clonotype originated in a human donor with multiple sclerosis. Source material: CD4+ T cells from PBMCs. The DNA reads as follows: TGCAGTGCTAGAGCGGTCGGGACGGAAGGGGCCAACGTCCTGACTTTC. Translated, it reads CSARAVGTEGANVLTF.